This T cell receptor (beta chain) was recovered during a study of blood T cell repertoires in COVID-19. Study-wide background: Italy, Spain and the United States were the sources of the convalescent and acute COVID-19 samples. Sources were T cells, B-cell-depleted T cells, or PBMCs; the material itself was cDNA or gDNA.

This clone was counted ten times or more. Patients at the Seattle site were enrolled during active infection and followed longitudinally. Sequencing used immunoSEQ multiplex PCR; TCRdb keeps in-frame clones, though not all of them. The data contain about 240,000 clones, roughly 81% of them seen just once; the ten biggest clones take up 6.5% to 9.5%. This sequence originates from a woman aged 80 or over with COVID-19, enrolled during active disease. The sequenced sample was peripheral blood.

CDR3 DNA sequence: TGTGCCAGCAGTTTCCTCGCGACAGGGGGGAATGGCTACACCTTC. Its translation is CASSFLATGGNGYTF. This chain connects TRBV6-5 to TRBJ1-2; the match to TRBD1 covers 9 bases. The CDR3 spans 15 residues. V was clipped by 4 bases and J by 6 bases; unmatched bases: 9. CDR1 and CDR2 (germline): MNHEY, SVGAGI.